This TCR beta chain was recovered during a study of graft-versus-host responses after intestinal transplantation. In the study overall: All of the recipients had induction that used anti-thymocyte globulin, then tacrolimus and steroids for approximately 3 years.

Findings of the study overall: Patients with graft-donor T cell macrochimerism had high graft-versus-host to host-versus-graft clonal ratios in allografts. GvH clones appeared in recipient marrow, some first in ileum or blood.

TCRdb keeps only in-frame clones here, not all; method: immunoSEQ multiplex PCR. The data hold approximately 15,000 clones, with 30% observed a single time. Germline CDR1 and CDR2: LGHNA and YSLEER. The CDR3 covers 15 residues. V lost 0 bases, J lost 4 bases, and 13 bases lay in between. This clone has just a few counts. Plates contained about 200,000 CFSE-labeled responder cells and about 200,000 irradiated, violet-dye-labeled stimulator cells. The V call is TRBV4-3, the J call TRBJ2-7; D might be TRBD1 (5 bases). The material was alloreactive CD8+ T cells from a mixed lymphocyte reaction culture, obtained before intestinal transplant. Documented subset: CFSE-low proliferating T cells sorted from roughly six-day pre-transplant mixed lymphocyte reaction (GvH or HvG direction). This receptor was obtained from a human patient who received an intestinal transplant. The CDR3 DNA sequence: TGCGCCAGCAGCCAAGAGTTTGACAGAACTTACGAGCAGTACTTC. Its translation is CASSQEFDRTYEQYF.